One sample yielded the 15 T cell receptor beta chains listed below, sequenced in a study of cytomegalovirus exposure and HLA in healthy donors. PCR primers comprised 60 Vbeta and 13 Jbeta primers. TCRdb's copy holds only in-frame clones and misses some; the assay was immunoSEQ multiplex PCR. The table includes about 120,000 clones, roughly 80% detected once. The sequencing input was PBMCs. These TCRs come from a male donor in good health and CMV-seropositive.

For the CDR3, the DNA is TGCGCCAGCAGCCTTGACAGCGCCTACGAGCAGTACTTC. Translating it yields CASSLDSAYEQYF. V and J are TRBV10-2 and TRBJ2-7; D is possibly TRBD1 (5 bases). V lost 6 bases to trimming and J lost 2 bases, with 11 bases between them. The CDR3 loop spans 13 amino acids. Germline loops: CDR1 WSHSY, CDR2 SAAADI.

The V and J genes are TRBV2 and TRBJ1-1; D gene uncertain. The CDR3 sequence is 15 residues long. Germline V gene lookup returns CDR1 SNHLY and CDR2 FYNNEI. Trimming took 5 bases from V and 1 from J, leaving 14 bases between them. The CDR3, as DNA: TGTGCCAGCAGTCCCGAGGTCATTACGAACACTGAAGCTTTCTTT. Its translation is CASSPEVITNTEAFF. The full variable domain, completed using reference TRBV2 and TRBJ1-1, is EPEVTQTPSHQVTQMGQEVILRCVPISNHLYFYWYRQILGQKVEFLVSFYNNEISEKSEIFDDQFSVERPDGSNFTLKIRSTKLEDSAMYFCASSPEVITNTEAFFGQGTRLTVV.

V gene TRBV7-3 combines with J gene TRBJ2-2; D unclear. V lost 5 bases and J 8 bases, leaving 9 bases between the germline ends. Germline V gives CDR1 SGHTA, CDR2 FQGTGA. The CDR3 covers 12 residues. The CDR3 DNA sequence: TGTGCCAGCAGCAGTACGGAGGGGGAGCTGTTTTTT. Its protein is CASSSTEGELFF.

The V gene is TRBV9, the J gene TRBJ2-1, with D possibly TRBD2 on 5 matching bases. The CDR3 is 13 amino acids. Germline values: CDR1 SGDLS, CDR2 YYNGEE. Trimming removed 0 bases at V and 7 bases at J, with 8 bases between. The CDR3 region has the DNA TGTGCCAGCAGCGTAGACGAGGGAAATGAGCAGTTCTTC. Its protein is CASSVDEGNEQFF.

The rearrangement joins TRBV9 to TRBJ2-5; 12 bases align to TRBD2. J gave up 2 bases and V 8 bases, and 10 bases lay outside the gene matches. The CDR3 is made up of 16 amino acids. CDR1 and CDR2 from the germline V gene are SGDLS and YYNGEE. DNA of the CDR3: TGTGCCAGTACTAGCGGGAGGTGGGGGGATCAAGAGACCCAGTACTTC. This gives the protein CASTSGRWGDQETQYF. Drawing the rest from reference TRBV9 and TRBJ2-5, the complete variable domain is DSGVTQTPKHLITATGQRVTLRCSPRSGDLSVYWYQQSLDQGLQFLIQYYNGEERAKGNILERFSAQQFPDLHSELNLSSLELGDSALYFCASTSGRWGDQETQYFGPGTRLLVL.

The rearrangement links TRBV9 to TRBJ2-7, with 9 positions matching TRBD2. Germline CDR1 and CDR2: SGDLS and YYNGEE. The CDR3 consists of 15 residues. Trimming cost V 5 bases and J 7 bases; bases outside gene matches: 13. CDR3 sequence: CASSPGTSPAGEQYF. In DNA, the CDR3 is TGTGCCAGCAGTCCCGGGACTAGCCCAGCGGGGGAGCAGTACTTC.

The chain uses TRBV27 and TRBJ2-5, with 12 bases identical to TRBD2. Germline V gene lookup returns CDR1 MNHEY and CDR2 SMNVEV (reference sequence). The trim removed 6 bases at V and 5 bases at J, leaving 22 bases unmatched. CDR3 length: 20 amino acids. The CDR3 here is CASRFLGQASGRGPLETQYF. CDR3 coding DNA: TGTGCCAGCAGGTTTTTAGGGCAGGCTAGCGGGAGGGGCCCTTTGGAGACCCAGTACTTC.

The chain combines TRBV13 with TRBJ2-4; D could derive from TRBD1 or TRBD2 (7 bases each). V was trimmed by 4 bases and J by 5 bases, leaving 12 bases between them. This CDR3 is 14 amino acids long. Germline V CDR1 and CDR2: PRHDT, FYEKMQ (reference sequence). In nucleotides, the CDR3 is TGTGCCAGCAGCTCAGGGGGGGCGCAAAACATTCAGTACTTC. Protein sequence: CASSSGGAQNIQYF.

The chain joins TRBV30 to TRBJ1-1; 12 nucleotides match TRBD1. V lost 3 bases to trimming and J lost 5 bases; unmatched junction nucleotides: 7. Germline CDR1 reads GTSNPN; CDR2 reads SVGIG (reference sequence). The CDR3 extends over 15 amino acids. The CDR3 DNA follows: TGTGCCTGGAGGGGACAGGGGGCCTCTAGGACTGAAGCTTTCTTT. It specifies CAWRGQGASRTEAFF.

V is TRBV2 and J is TRBJ2-2, with 8 bases matching TRBD1. CDR1 and CDR2 from the germline V gene are SNHLY and FYNNEI. The junction had 5 bases not matched to a gene; V was cut back by 10 bases and J by 4 bases. This CDR3 contains 13 residues. The CDR3 DNA sequence: TGTGCCACCCTGGGACAGGCCACCGGGGAGCTGTTTTTT. Translating it yields CATLGQATGELFF.

CDR3 loop: CASSRHTGDGETQYF. In nucleotides, the CDR3 is TGTGCCAGCAGCCGCCACACAGGGGACGGAGAGACCCAGTACTTC. The chain uses TRBV7-2 and TRBJ2-5; 7 bases match TRBD1. The germline V gene encodes CDR1 SGHTA and CDR2 FQGNSA. With V trimmed by 5 bases and J by 4 bases, 10 bases remained unmatched. This CDR3 region has 15 residues.

This sequence joins TRBV4-2 and TRBJ2-5; D possibly corresponds to TRBD2 (5 bases). CDR1 LGHNA and CDR2 YNFKEQ come from the germline V gene. V lost 6 bases and J 5 bases, leaving 16 bases between the germline ends. There are 14 residues in the CDR3. CDR3 DNA sequence: TGTGCCAGCAGGGAGGCGGGTAAAGAGGAGACCCAGTACTTC. Its translation is CASREAGKEETQYF.

This clone was detected once. The chain is built from TRBV11-3 and TRBJ2-7; D is ambiguous. This CDR3 has 12 amino acids. CDR1 SGHNT and CDR2 YENEEA come from the germline V gene. V was clipped by 8 bases and J by 0 bases, with 8 bases between them. The CDR3: CASGDNSYEQYF. DNA of the CDR3: TGTGCCAGCGGCGACAACTCCTACGAGCAGTACTTC.

This clone was recorded only once. The junction shows a germline mismatch at one end, possibly a read error. The V and J genes are TRBV19 and TRBJ2-6; possible D gene TRBD1, 5 bases. Germline V CDR1 and CDR2: LNHDA, SQIVND (reference sequence). The CDR3 is made up of 17 amino acids. CDR3 region: CASSWQMAISGANGLTF. In DNA form, the CDR3 reads TGTGCCAGTAGTTGGCAGATGGCCATCTCTGGGGCCAACGGCCTGACTTTC.

The V gene is TRBV19, the J gene TRBJ2-1; tentatively, D is TRBD1 (6 bases). The CDR3 contains 15 residues. Germline CDR1 and CDR2: LNHDA and SQIVND (reference sequence). V gave up 2 bases and J gave up 5 bases, with 13 bases separating them. The CDR3 region is CASSIQWTDNNEQFF. In nucleotides, the CDR3 is TGTGCCAGTAGTATACAATGGACAGACAACAATGAGCAGTTCTTC.